The entry below describes one TCR beta chain. Its antigen is undetermined. These data belong to a study of T cell responses to AZD1222 COVID-19 vaccine. Germline V gene lookup returns CDR1 KGHSH and CDR2 LQKENI. V lost 3 bases and J lost 2; bases outside the gene matches: 5. The CDR3 is made up of 15 amino acids. Study-wide results and caveats: Increases in Spike-specific TCR breadth and depth were seen after two AZD1222 doses. Spike-wide vaccine-associated CD4 TCRs dominated at 160-218 and 743-854. Baseline antibody screening turned up just a handful of seropositive AZD1222 recipients. No repertoire was sampled before or during the peak T cell response, only after it.

Profiling relied on immunoSEQ multiplex PCR, and the TCRdb table lists in-frame clones only, not all of them. This repertoire shows some 150,000 clones, 90% to 95% found once; its top ten account for approximately 0.88%. V gene TRBV18 combines with J gene TRBJ2-7, with 9 bases lining up with TRBD1. This receptor was obtained from an adult in good health. The starting material was peripheral blood, obtained on day 0 of AZD1222 vaccination. CDR3 DNA sequence: TGTGCCAGCTCACCGCCAGGGGACAGGGCCTACGAGCAGTACTTC. It yields the protein CASSPPGDRAYEQYF.